The 22 T cell receptor beta chains reported below all come from one sample, sequenced in a study of blood T cell repertoires in COVID-19. TCRdb's table, derived via immunoSEQ multiplex PCR, lists solely in-frame clones and lacks some. The sample consists of around 300,000 clones, roughly nine tenths of them appearing once. Source material: PBMCs or T cells enriched from blood (not recorded which). The receptors shown here come from a woman between 45 and 60 years old who had recovered from COVID-19.

This clone was counted between two and nine times. The sample has other DNA sequences that encode this CDR3 too. The V and J genes are TRBV6-1 and TRBJ1-1, with 8 bases lining up with TRBD1. CDR1 and CDR2 (germline): MNHNS, SASEGT. V lost 1 base and J lost 6; bases outside the gene matches: 4. This CDR3 is 14 amino acids long. The CDR3 DNA reads TGTGCCAGCAGTGAAGGGACAGGGAGATCTGAAGCTTTCTTT. This codes for CASSEGTGRSEAFF.

The chain combines TRBV5-4 with TRBJ2-5; the match to TRBD1 covers 8 bases. Germline lookup yields CDR1 SGHNT and CDR2 YYREEE (reference sequence). V was pared by 3 bases and J by 5 bases, with 6 bases of the junction left unmatched. There are 14 residues in the CDR3. The CDR3 DNA is TGTGCCAGCAGCTCTCAGGGGGCCGGGGAGACCCAGTACTTC. Translation gives CASSSQGAGETQYF.

The chain carries TRBV28 and TRBJ2-1; no clear D. Germline CDR1 MDHEN, CDR2 SYDVKM. V was trimmed by 6 bases and J by 0 bases, leaving 9 bases between them. The CDR3 runs 14 residues. CDR3: CASRTGGSYNEQFF. Written as DNA, the CDR3 is TGTGCCAGCAGAACGGGTGGCTCCTACAATGAGCAGTTCTTC.

The rearrangement joins TRBV28 to TRBJ1-2; D remains unclear. Germline V gene data show CDR1 as MDHEN and CDR2 as SYDVKM. The V end was cut by 4 bases, the J end by 8 bases, with 17 bases between. There are 14 residues in the CDR3. In nucleotides, the CDR3 is TGTGCCAGCAGTTCGGGTGGAGGGTGGAGGGGCTACACCTTC. Its protein product is CASSSGGGWRGYTF.

The chain combines TRBV4-3 with TRBJ2-7, with TRBD2 matching 10 bases. CDR3 size: 15 residues. With V trimmed by 3 bases and J by 4 bases, 6 bases remained unmatched. Looked up from germline, CDR1 is LGHNA and CDR2 is YSLEER. This CDR3 reads CASSQSSGRLYEQYF. In DNA, the CDR3 is TGCGCCAGCAGCCAGTCTAGCGGGAGATTGTACGAGCAGTACTTC.

This rearrangement joins TRBV28 to TRBJ2-3, with D perhaps matching TRBD2 (5 bases). CDR3 size: 13 residues. Germline values: CDR1 MDHEN, CDR2 SYDVKM. V was trimmed by 3 bases and J by 6 bases, leaving 10 bases between them. This CDR3 reads CASSFPKRDTQYF. CDR3 DNA sequence: TGTGCCAGCAGTTTCCCCAAGCGGGATACGCAGTATTTT.

This CDR3 reads CASSFRSVSYNEQFF. Here the CDR3 DNA reads TGTGCCAGCAGCTTTCGGAGCGTAAGCTACAATGAGCAGTTCTTC. The V and J genes are TRBV5-4 and TRBJ2-1; the D is unclear. In germline, CDR1 is SGHNT, CDR2 YYREEE (reference sequence). With 2 bases removed from V and 3 bases from J, the gap between germline ends came to 12 bases. The CDR3 length is 15 residues.

The chain has TRBV19 and TRBJ2-5; 8 positions agree with TRBD1. The germline CDR1 and CDR2 sequences are LNHDA and SQIVND (reference sequence). This CDR3 is built from 14 residues. The ends lost 5 bases at V and 2 bases at J; junction bases unmatched: 4. Here the CDR3 reads CASSSGQAQETQYF. The CDR3 region has the DNA TGTGCCAGTAGTTCGGGACAGGCGCAAGAGACCCAGTACTTC.

A remark on this clone: A read error may be the cause here, since a much bigger clone is one base away. V usage is TRBV5-5 and J usage is TRBJ2-1, with 11 bases lining up with TRBD2. V lost 2 bases to trimming and J lost 5 bases; unmatched junction nucleotides: 3. Germline-derived CDR1 and CDR2 are SGHKS and YYEKEE (reference sequence). The CDR3 runs 15 residues. As DNA, the CDR3 is TGTGCCAGCAGCTTTACTAGCGGGAGCCACAATGAGCAGTTCTTC. Protein product: CASSFTSGSHNEQFF.

The V gene is TRBV3-1 (or the pseudogene TRBV3-2), the J gene TRBJ2-7; 9 bases fit TRBD1. The CDR3 contains 13 residues. V was clipped by 3 bases and J by 5 bases; unmatched bases: 2. Germline values: CDR1 LGHDT, CDR2 YNNKEL (reference sequence). Here the CDR3 DNA reads TGTGCCAGCAGCCACGGACAGGGGAACGAGCAGTACTTC. Translated, it gives CASSHGQGNEQYF.

The chain recombines TRBV4-3 with TRBJ2-1, with D possibly TRBD1 on 5 matching bases. The germline V gene encodes CDR1 LGHNA and CDR2 YSLEER. Deletions cut 1 base from V and 5 bases from J, with 12 bases between. The CDR3 consists of 15 residues. Written as DNA, the CDR3 is TGCGCCAGCAGCCAAGGTCAGGGTTATGACAATGAGCAGTTCTTC. Translation: CASSQGQGYDNEQFF.

This clone has a single count. This chain links TRBV4-1 with TRBJ2-1; 8 bases map to TRBD2. J gave up 4 bases and V 2 bases, and 4 bases lay outside the gene matches. This CDR3 has 15 amino acids. Looked up from germline, CDR1 is MGHRA and CDR2 is YSYEKL. CDR3 sequence reads: CASSQHSGTYNEQFF. CDR3 DNA sequence: TGCGCCAGCAGCCAACATAGCGGGACTTACAATGAGCAGTTCTTC.

The J gene is TRBJ1-4, the V gene TRBV4-1, with 7 bases aligning to TRBD1. The CDR3 extends over 14 amino acids. Germline loops: CDR1 MGHRA, CDR2 YSYEKL. V gave up 0 bases and J gave up 10 bases; unmatched junction bases: 5. The CDR3 DNA is TGCGCCAGCAGCCAAGACAGGGGGGTTGGAAAACTGTTTTTT. Protein sequence: CASSQDRGVGKLFF.

CDR3 coding DNA: TGTGCCAGCTCACCACGCCTGGCGGGAGGAGCCCACGAGCAGTACTTC. Amino acids: CASSPRLAGGAHEQYF. This chain connects TRBV18 to TRBJ2-7, with 8 bases lining up with TRBD2. The J segment lost 5 bases and the V segment lost 1 base, leaving 10 bases of the junction unmatched. The CDR3 sequence is 16 residues long. Germline V gene data show CDR1 as KGHSH and CDR2 as LQKENI.

The chain links TRBV6-4 to TRBJ2-1; 12 bases map to TRBD2. J was trimmed by 4 bases and V by 6 bases; bases with no gene match: 7. The germline V gene encodes CDR1 MRHNA and CDR2 SNTAGT. The CDR3 is made up of 16 amino acids. CDR3 DNA sequence: TGTGCCAGCAGCGCCACTAGCGGGGGGACATACAATGAGCAGTTCTTC. Translation: CASSATSGGTYNEQFF.

The CDR3 sequence is CASRWTGEMKTGELFF. The CDR3, as DNA: TGTGCCAGCAGATGGACAGGGGAAATGAAAACCGGGGAGCTGTTTTTT. The chain links TRBV6-6 to TRBJ2-2, with 9 bases fitting TRBD1. The germline V gene encodes CDR1 MNHNY and CDR2 SVGAGI (reference sequence). The CDR3 covers 16 residues. V was pared by 6 bases and J by 5 bases, with 10 bases of the junction left unmatched.

This clone was seen a few times. This chain connects TRBV28 to TRBJ1-1; D call uncertain. V gave up 8 bases and J gave up 3 bases, with 13 bases separating them. Germline CDR1 MDHEN, CDR2 SYDVKM. This CDR3 comprises 13 residues. CDR3 in amino acids: CASRGTVYTEAFF. The CDR3 nucleotides read TGTGCCAGCCGTGGCACAGTGTACACTGAAGCTTTCTTT.

V and J are TRBV18 and TRBJ1-2, with D perhaps TRBD1 (5 bases). Trimming removed 2 bases from V and 4 bases from J, with 14 bases in between. The CDR3 runs to 15 residues. Germline loops: CDR1 KGHSH, CDR2 LQKENI. The CDR3 sequence is CASSPSQQGSYGYTF. The CDR3 DNA reads as TGTGCCAGCTCACCAAGCCAGCAGGGATCCTATGGCTACACCTTC.

The rearrangement uses TRBV28 and TRBJ2-7; D perhaps matches TRBD2 (6 bases). Trimming left V 6 bases short and J 4 bases short, with 19 bases between. The CDR3 extends over 15 amino acids. CDR1 and CDR2 from the germline V gene are MDHEN and SYDVKM. The DNA for the CDR3 is TGTGCCAGCAGCCCCCTTCGGGGGAGTGGGTACGAGCAGTACTTC. Amino acids: CASSPLRGSGYEQYF.

The chain couples TRBV27 to TRBJ2-1; TRBD2 agrees at 8 bases. The ends lost 6 bases at V and 4 bases at J; junction bases unmatched: 14. Germline V gives CDR1 MNHEY, CDR2 SMNVEV (reference sequence). The CDR3 sequence is 17 residues long. The CDR3 bases are TGTGCCAGCAGAACATCAAAGCGGGGGTGGGGATACAATGAGCAGTTCTTC. It codes for CASRTSKRGWGYNEQFF.

The chain is built from TRBV28 and TRBJ1-2, with D possibly being TRBD1 (6 bases). Germline CDR1 and CDR2: MDHEN and SYDVKM. This CDR3 comprises 16 residues. V shed 6 bases and J shed 2 bases, with 19 bases lying between them. The CDR3 bases are TGTGCCAGCAGCGAGCGCTGGACAGCAACAAACTATGGCTACACCTTC. Translating gives CASSERWTATNYGYTF.

The rearrangement uses TRBV2 and TRBJ1-1; TRBD1 aligns across 11 bases. CDR3 length: 16 amino acids. Germline trimming cut 8 bases from V and 6 bases from J; bases unmatched to any gene: 14. Germline loops: CDR1 SNHLY, CDR2 FYNNEI. Here the CDR3 DNA reads TGTGCCAGCCGGACAGGGGGCGTGGGATCTTTATCTGAAGCTTTCTTT. Protein product: CASRTGGVGSLSEAFF.